Sequencing of this T cell receptor (beta chain) was carried out in a study of T cell repertoires in cytomegalovirus infection. One entry per CDR3 protein results from TCRdb running MiXCR on the reads. There are about half a million distinct CDR3 sequences in the sample; approximately 40% occur only once, and about 39% lies in the top ten. With V trimmed by 8 bases and J by 0 bases, 12 bases remained unmatched. The CDR3 extends over 16 amino acids. Germline CDR1 MDHEN, CDR2 SYDVKM. This clonotype was recorded a few times. Its specificity is not known. The TCR originated in a human donor in good health (CMV status not recorded). Some clones in this sample may be carry-over from other donors' samples. The J gene is TRBJ1-1, the V gene TRBV28; 7 nucleotides line up with TRBD1. The sample was cultured PBMCs, taken from culture after CMV antigen stimulation. The CDR3 sequence is CASLSGTVSMNTEAFF. The CDR3 DNA follows: TGTGCCAGCCTCTCCGGGACAGTATCGATGAACACTGAAGCTTTCTTT.